The 5 T cell receptor beta chains below were found in one sample sequenced in a study of T-cell reconstitution after alpha-beta-depleted transplantation in children. It was with unique molecular identifiers that the TCRbeta library was prepared. In TCRdb, the PCR reads were re-called with MiXCR into one record per CDR3 protein. The profile shows approximately 640,000 distinct CDR3 sequences, 16% of them singletons. This material consisted of PBMCs from the stem cell graft donor, taken from the stem cell graft. The receptors were sampled from a human donor who donated a stem cell graft to a child with acute myeloid leukemia.

This sequence joins TRBV7-8 and TRBJ2-7; no definite D call. Germline CDR1 is SGHVS and CDR2 is FQNEAQ. Trimming removed 5 bases from V and 5 bases from J, with 13 bases in between. The CDR3 is made up of 13 amino acids. CDR3 nucleotide sequence: TGTGCCAGCAGCCCACCCAGTGACCACGAGCAGTACTTC. It specifies CASSPPSDHEQYF.

This clonotype was observed many times. This chain links TRBV6-6 with TRBJ2-7; perhaps D is TRBD1 or TRBD2 (5 bases each). This CDR3 region has 12 residues. From germline, CDR1 is MNHNY and CDR2 SVGAGI (reference sequence). V lost 2 bases, J lost 6 bases, and 8 bases lay in between. The DNA of the CDR3 is TGTGCCAGCAGTTACGGGGGTATCGAGCAGTACGTC. Protein: CASSYGGIEQYV.

The chain has TRBV6-2 or TRBV6-3 and TRBJ2-7; tentative D call: TRBD1 (5 bases). CDR3 length: 14 residues. Germline V gene sequence: CDR1 MNHEY, CDR2 SVGEGT. Trimming removed 6 bases at V and 4 bases at J, with 16 bases between. This chain's CDR3 is CASRAVRAEYEQYF. In DNA, the CDR3 is TGTGCCAGCAGGGCGGTCAGGGCGGAGTACGAGCAGTACTTC.

The chain has TRBV29-1 and TRBJ1-5; D is possibly TRBD1 (6 bases). The length of the CDR3 is 12 residues. Trimming took off 7 bases at V and 7 bases at J, with 14 bases between the two ends. CDR1 is SQVTM and CDR2 is ANQGSEA in the germline V gene. CDR3 nucleotides: TGCAGCGCTAGGGGGGTGAGGCAGCCCCAGCATTTT. Residues: CSARGVRQPQHF.

Many counts were recorded for this clonotype. The V gene is TRBV20-1, the J gene TRBJ2-1, with 11 nucleotides matching TRBD2. Trimming at V came to 1 base and at J to 5 bases, leaving 4 bases not matched to a gene. From germline, CDR1 is DFQATT and CDR2 SNEGSKA (reference sequence). This CDR3 comprises 15 residues. The CDR3 region has the DNA TGCAGTGCTAGAGGGTTAGCGGGGGGGAACAATGAGCAGTTCTTC. Residues: CSARGLAGGNNEQFF.